This T cell receptor (beta chain) was obtained from a study of cytomegalovirus exposure and HLA in healthy donors. Study-wide results and limits: Follow-up analysis seemed to connect common viral pathogens with several of the most significant clusters identified.

13 Jbeta primers and 60 Vbeta primers were used for the PCR. The table came from immunoSEQ multiplex PCR; TCRdb's copy has only in-frame clones and leaves some out. This sample yields about 120,000 clones, of which 75% to 85% are seen a single time; 7.5% to 9% belongs to the top ten. On this clone: Its target is unknown.

Source material: PBMCs. The TCR comes from a female donor in good health and CMV-seropositive.

The CDR3 spells CASSQRQGAPVNTEAFF. The CDR3 coding sequence is TGTGCCAGCAGCCAAAGACAGGGGGCCCCCGTGAACACTGAAGCTTTCTTT. The rearrangement joins TRBV5-4 to TRBJ1-1; 10 bases are a match to TRBD1. CDR1 and CDR2 from the germline V gene are SGHNT and YYREEE (reference sequence). The CDR3 has 17 residues. After removal of 4 bases from V and 0 bases from J, the junction contained 9 bases not matched to a gene. Full variable domain (rest looked up from reference TRBV5-4 and TRBJ1-1): ETGVTQSPTHLIKTRGQQVTLRCSSQSGHNTVSWYQQALGQGPQFIFQYYREEENGRGNFPPRFSGLQFPNYSSELNVNALELDDSALYLCASSQRQGAPVNTEAFFGQGTRLTVV.